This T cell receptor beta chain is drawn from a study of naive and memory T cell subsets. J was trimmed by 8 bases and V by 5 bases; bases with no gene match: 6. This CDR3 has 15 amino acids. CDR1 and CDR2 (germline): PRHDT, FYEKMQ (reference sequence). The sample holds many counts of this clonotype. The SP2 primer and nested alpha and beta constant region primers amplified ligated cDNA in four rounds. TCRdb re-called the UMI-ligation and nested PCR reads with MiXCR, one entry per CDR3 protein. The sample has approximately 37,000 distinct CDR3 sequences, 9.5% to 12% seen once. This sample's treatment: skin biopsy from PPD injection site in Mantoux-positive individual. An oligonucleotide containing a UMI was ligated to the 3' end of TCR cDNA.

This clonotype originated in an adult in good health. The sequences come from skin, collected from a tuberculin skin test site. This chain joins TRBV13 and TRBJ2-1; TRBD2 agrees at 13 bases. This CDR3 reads CASSLWTSGSDEQFF. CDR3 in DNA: TGTGCCAGCAGCCTGTGGACTAGCGGGAGCGATGAGCAGTTCTTC.